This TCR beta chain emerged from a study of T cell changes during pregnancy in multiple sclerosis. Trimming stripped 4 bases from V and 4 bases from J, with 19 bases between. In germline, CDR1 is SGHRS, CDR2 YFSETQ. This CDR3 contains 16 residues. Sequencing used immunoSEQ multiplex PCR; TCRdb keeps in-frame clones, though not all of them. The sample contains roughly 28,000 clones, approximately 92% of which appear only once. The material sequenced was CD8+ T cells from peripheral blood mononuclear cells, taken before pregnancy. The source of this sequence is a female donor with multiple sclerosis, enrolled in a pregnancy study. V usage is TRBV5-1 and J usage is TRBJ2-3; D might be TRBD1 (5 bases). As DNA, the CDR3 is TGCGCCAGCAGCCCCCAACGGGTCCTAGGGGCAGATACGCAGTATTTT. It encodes CASSPQRVLGADTQYF.